Reported below is one TCR beta chain. Its target antigen remains unknown. Per-base qualities were not stored, and no clone one base away is much larger. Sample time point, as interpreted from the label and publication: around 29 days on oral tofacitinib. The treatment or condition label of this sample denotes: oral pan-JAK inhibitor, 5-10 mg twice daily. Lesional scalp punch biopsies and peripheral blood were obtained from alopecia areata patients. PBMCs were isolated by density centrifugation and stained for CD3, CD4 and CD8, and CD4+ and CD8+ T cells were sorted on a FACSAria. The data derive from a study of CD8+ T cells in alopecia areata (dated 2018 in TCRdb). Notes on the research overall: Treated patients were enrolled in an open-label pilot trial of oral tofacitinib, 5 to 10 mg twice daily, for moderate-to-severe alopecia areata. In treated patients, disease severity was measured using the SALT score, which gives the percentage of scalp surface area affected. Patients stayed on tofacitinib for 6 to 18 months and then had 6 months of follow-up off drug so that delayed response and recurrence could be assessed. High-throughput TCRbeta sequencing was used to examine T cell clonal expansion in alopecia areata in both the C3H/HeJ mouse model and human patients. immunoSEQ multiplex PCR using 35 Vbeta forward primers and 13 Jbeta reverse primers was used to amplify TCRbeta CDR3 regions. Patients on tofacitinib were biopsied at baseline and after 4 and 24 weeks of treatment, and several of the patients also had a later scalp biopsy. On the human side, TCRbeta sequencing was run on scalp tissue and on sorted CD4+ and CD8+ peripheral blood T cells from healthy controls and from alopecia areata patients with either patchy or totalis/universalis disease. The RNA source kit depended on sample type: the PAXgene miRNA kit for fixed scalp, the miRNeasy kit for PBMCs, and the RNeasy kit for mouse skin. Scalp clonality was compared among normal scalp (n=4), patchy alopecia areata scalp (n=8), and alopecia totalis/universalis scalp (n=8). General conclusions and limits of the study: Resident alphabeta T cells in normal human skin are also sequenced, complicating scalp TCR repertoire analysis, unlike mouse skin dominated by gammadelta T cells. During tofacitinib treatment, many expanded lesional clones stuck around in both scalp and blood, and this persistence may partly explain why relapse happens after treatment is stopped. Tofacitinib significantly decreased scalp clonality and the number of expanded CD8+ clones among the top 100 scalp clones. Because the treated cohort was small and had only one nonresponder, larger studies are needed to examine links between baseline CD8+ expansion and response. Compared with normal scalp, lesional scalp, particularly in alopecia totalis/universalis, had higher clonality and more expanded CD8+ clones, which suggests antigenic drive. Compared with mice, TCR sequences shared between patients were less clear, possibly partly because of HLA diversity across the patient population.

The method behind the library was the immunoSEQ multiplex PCR assay. For TCR sequencing, RNA was extracted from every sample and reverse transcribed into cDNA to serve as template. SuperScript III was used to make first-strand cDNA, primed with a 2:1 mix of oligo-dT and random hexamers. A synthetic immune receptor repertoire was used to assess amplification bias, and residual bias was removed computationally. As for the original processing: Raw reads were preprocessed to remove errors, and CDR3 was defined according to IMGT conventions as the region from the conserved cysteine to phenylalanine. Clonality was computed as 1 minus the Shannon entropy, with the entropy normalized by log2 of the number of productive unique TCRs. Whether scalp clones were CD4 or CD8 was inferred by matching scalp TCRbeta sequences against CD4 and CD8 repertoires sorted from blood. TCRdb limited this immuneACCESS table to in-frame rearrangements with V and J called. A share of clones is missing; checked studies link under half to unresolved V genes, and the rest is unexplained. D and trimming come from the DNA, and the V and J calls and clone size come from that table. The sample data list some 110,000 clones, and approximately 52% of these were observed just once. The top ten constitute under 35% of the sample.

From cysteine to phenylalanine, the CDR3 is 15 amino acids long. Of all the DNA, just the CDR3 is kept, 45 bases in frame from base 1. V was cut back by 0 bases and J by 4 bases, leaving a gap of 15 bases between them. From a lookup of the germline V gene (reference sequence), CDR1 and CDR2 are GTSNPN and SVGIG. Recombination joined TRBV30 with TRBJ2-5; the D gene is perhaps TRBD2, from 5 matching bases. The sequencing used CD8+ T cells sorted from blood, collected at week 4, from a patient treated with tofacitinib. The sequence came from a human donor with alopecia areata. The sequenced DNA is TGTGCCTGGAGTGTTTGGAGGAGAGAAACAGAGACCCAGTACTTC. Its amino acids are CAWSVWRRETETQYF.